The 2 T cell receptor beta chains below come from one sample, sequenced in a study of T-cell memory formation after mild COVID-19. Each CDR3 protein is one row after TCRdb ran MiXCR on the 5' RACE reads. The table lists 300,000 to 400,000 distinct CDR3 sequences, more than 20% of them singletons. Material: PBMCs or a T cell subset sorted from them (not recorded which). These receptors were collected from an adult woman who had mild COVID-19 (a few samples of this study predate the infection). Cell type and time point are not known.

The genes are TRBV6-2 or TRBV6-3 and TRBJ2-1; D not resolved. The CDR3 is made up of 17 amino acids. The germline gives CDR1 MNHEY, CDR2 SVGEGT. Trimming took off 4 bases at V and 5 bases at J, with 21 bases between the two ends. The CDR3 here is CASSLRLMGGPHNEQFF. DNA of the CDR3: TGTGCCAGCAGTTTGAGGCTTATGGGCGGTCCTCACAATGAGCAGTTCTTC.

CDR3 amino acids: CASSYTGGAPDTQYF. In DNA form, the CDR3 reads TGTGCCAGCAGTTATACCGGGGGGGCCCCAGATACGCAGTATTTT. The rearrangement joins TRBV6-5 to TRBJ2-3, with 8 bases fitting TRBD2. Trimming at V came to 3 bases and at J to 4 bases, leaving 6 bases not matched to a gene. CDR3 length: 15 residues. In germline, CDR1 is MNHEY, CDR2 SVGAGI.